The clone carrying this T cell receptor beta chain occurred many times. Its antigen is undetermined. The sample is drawn from a study of T cells after yellow fever vaccination. Universal primer sites and UMIs were introduced during 5'RACE template-switching synthesis of TCR cDNA. A single record per CDR3 protein comes from TCRdb applying MiXCR to the 5' RACE reads. The table includes tens of thousands of distinct CDR3 sequences, under 6.5% detected once. V lost 4 bases and J lost 5, with 9 bases in between. Germline CDR1 and CDR2: MNHEY and SVGEGT. CDR3 length: 13 residues. Notes on the study in general: Faster peaking, at day 5 versus 15, marked a secondary response that was weaker.

This clonotype was obtained from a man in his late teens or twenties who received the YFV17D yellow fever vaccine. The gene calls are TRBV6-2 or TRBV6-3 and TRBJ1-5; D is perhaps TRBD1 (6 bases). The specimen was CD4+ T cells sorted from PBMCs, collected roughly 14 days after the first yellow fever vaccination. The CDR3 DNA reads TGTGCCAGCAGTTGGACAGACCATCAGCCCCAGCATTTT. Amino acid sequence: CASSWTDHQPQHF.